The rows below give T cell receptor beta chains drawn from one sample of a study of technical replicates of blood from a handful of donors. Profiling relied on immunoSEQ multiplex PCR, and the TCRdb table lists in-frame clones only, not all of them. Of approximately 73,000 clones in the sample, around 92% were seen once. Material for sequencing was T cells isolated from PBMCs. These receptors all stem from a human donor in good health. Both conserved end residues are part of each CDR3. A D gene is named only where the DNA matches it firmly. The size of a clone is reported for some rows only, either as once, few or many, or as a class for expanded clones.

j_gene	v_gene	d_gene	abundance	CDR3nt	CDR3aa
TRBJ2-1	TRBV18	TRBD1	NA	TGTGCCAGCTTCCCCAGGGGGAAGGGGACCTACAATGAGCAGTTCTTC	CASFPRGKGTYNEQFF
TRBJ2-2	TRBV27	NA	NA	TGTGCCAGCAGTTTAAGCGGGAACACCGGGGAGCTGTTTTTT	CASSLSGNTGELFF
TRBJ1-5	TRBV27	TRBD1	NA	TGTGCCAGCAGCCAAAGGACAGGGAGCAATCAGCCCCAGCATTTT	CASSQRTGSNQPQHF
TRBJ1-5	TRBV7-3	TRBD1	NA	TGTGCCAGCAGCCCGACAGGGGGCAATCAGCCCCAGCATTTT	CASSPTGGNQPQHF
TRBJ2-1	TRBV4-3	TRBD2	NA	TGCGCCAGCAGCCAAGAAGCGGCGCGGGAGGATCTCAATGAGCAGTTCTTC	CASSQEAAREDLNEQFF
TRBJ1-4	TRBV5-1	NA	NA	TGCGCCAGCAGCTTGGGGAGGGACTCCCATGAAAAACTGTTTTTT	CASSLGRDSHEKLFF
TRBJ2-7	TRBV7-2	TRBD2	few	TGTGCCAGCAGTCGGAGCGGGAGCCCCTACGAGCAGTACTTC	CASSRSGSPYEQYF
TRBJ2-7	TRBV5-6	NA	NA	TGTGCCAGCAGCTTGGGAGTCGGAGACTACGAGCAGTACTTC	CASSLGVGDYEQYF
TRBJ1-2	TRBV5-6	NA	NA	TGTGCCAGCAGCTTGATAGGAGGAGACTATGGCTACACCTTC	CASSLIGGDYGYTF
TRBJ1-1	TRBV6-5	TRBD1	NA	TGTGCCAGCAGAGCAGGGGGGAACACTGAAGCTTTCTTT	CASRAGGNTEAFF
TRBJ2-7	TRBV27	NA	once	TGTGCCAGCAGTTTACCGGGAGAATCGAAAGAGCAGTACTTC	CASSLPGESKEQYF
TRBJ1-5	TRBV7-2	NA	NA	TGTGCCAGCAGCCCCTCGGTCTTATCCCAGCATTTT	CASSPSVLSQHF
TRBJ1-1	TRBV27	NA	NA	TGTGCCAGCAGTCCAGGGGTGGGCACTGAAGCTTTCTTT	CASSPGVGTEAFF
TRBJ2-1	TRBV10-1	NA	once	TGCGCCAGCAGTGAGAATGCGGTGTTGGACAGCCCCTACAATGAGCAGTTCTTC	CASSENAVLDSPYNEQFF
TRBJ2-3	TRBV11-3	NA	NA	TGTGCCAGCAAGGGCGGATTCGGGGGAGATACGCAGTATTTT	CASKGGFGGDTQYF
TRBJ2-1	TRBV6-4	TRBD2	NA	TGTGCCAGCAGTGACTCTAGCGGGAGCTACAATGAGCAGTTCTTC	CASSDSSGSYNEQFF
TRBJ1-1	TRBV5-1	NA	NA	TGCGCCAGCCGACTCCAAACTCAGGGGAGCACTGAAGCTTTCTTT	CASRLQTQGSTEAFF
TRBJ1-3	TRBV27	NA	NA	TGTGCCAGCAGAAGCTTCTCTGGAAACACCATATATTTT	CASRSFSGNTIYF
TRBJ1-1	TRBV11-2	NA	NA	TGTGCCAGCAGCTTAAGCGGGCCTTTGAACACTGAAGCTTTCTTT	CASSLSGPLNTEAFF
TRBJ2-1	TRBV7-8	TRBD2	NA	TGTGCCAGCAGCCCGGGACTATACATACTCAATGAGCAGTTCTTC	CASSPGLYILNEQFF
TRBJ2-7	TRBV5-1	TRBD1	NA	TGCGCCAGCAGCCCCTGGGACAGCTCCTACGAGCAGTACTTC	CASSPWDSSYEQYF
TRBJ1-4	TRBV30	NA	NA	TGTGCCTGGAGTGTCGTAGGGGCTGAAAAACTGTTTTTT	CAWSVVGAEKLFF
TRBJ2-1	TRBV27	NA	NA	TGTGCCAGCAGTCCCCAGGTCCCTTACAATGAGCAGTTCTTC	CASSPQVPYNEQFF
TRBJ1-1	TRBV2	NA	NA	TGTGCCAGCAGTGAAGGTGTCCGTAACACTGAAGCTTTCTTT	CASSEGVRNTEAFF
TRBJ2-3	TRBV7-9	TRBD2	NA	TGTGCCAGCAGCTCTCTAGCGGGCCCCACAGATACGCAGTATTTT	CASSSLAGPTDTQYF
TRBJ2-2	TRBV7-9	NA	few	TGTGCCAGCACCGGGGACATATCCGGGGAGCTGTTTTTT	CASTGDISGELFF
TRBJ1-2	TRBV4-1	TRBD1	NA	TGCGCCAGCAGCCAAGAACAGGGGGGCCGTAACTATGGCTACACCTTC	CASSQEQGGRNYGYTF
TRBJ1-1	TRBV27	NA	few	TGTGCCAGCACGAAACAGGGAATGAACACTGAAGCTTTCTTT	CASTKQGMNTEAFF
TRBJ2-7	TRBV27	NA	NA	TGTGCCAGCAGTTTATTCGGCGGGGCCTACGAGCAGTACTTC	CASSLFGGAYEQYF
TRBJ2-1	TRBV6-5	TRBD1	NA	TGTGCCAGCAGACTCGGGACAGGCCTCAATGAGCAGTTCTTC	CASRLGTGLNEQFF
TRBJ1-5	TRBV19	NA	NA	TGTGCCAGTAGTATATCAGGGATTAGCAATCAGCCCCAGCATTTT	CASSISGISNQPQHF
TRBJ1-2	TRBV7-9	NA	NA	TGTGCCAGCAGCGAGTCACCAGGGCGGGGTAACTATGGCTACACCTTC	CASSESPGRGNYGYTF
TRBJ1-1	TRBV7-9	TRBD1	NA	TGTGCCAGCAGCATAGGACAGGGGGAAGCTTTCTTT	CASSIGQGEAFF
TRBJ2-7	TRBV6-1	NA	NA	TGTGCCATCTACCCAGGGACATCCTACGAGCAGTACTTC	CAIYPGTSYEQYF
TRBJ2-7	TRBV29-1	NA	NA	TGCAGCGTTGTGAGGCCGAGCTCCTACGAGCAGTACTTC	CSVVRPSSYEQYF
TRBJ2-7	TRBV9	NA	NA	TGTGCCAGCAGCTTCGAGCCCAATCCGGTCGAGCAGTACTTC	CASSFEPNPVEQYF
TRBJ2-7	TRBV11-2	TRBD2	NA	TGTGCCAGCAGCTTTTACGGCGGGAGGGCCTATGAGCAGTACTTC	CASSFYGGRAYEQYF